This TCR beta chain was found in a study of regulatory T cells in long-lasting Graves disease listed by TCRdb under 2021. Regarding the research as a whole: Patients with newly diagnosed Graves' disease had been on antithyroid drugs for under 3 months. The study was registered as a clinical trial and conducted in China. A total of roughly 35 samples underwent TCR sequencing, from some 13 patients with persistent Graves' disease and 20 patients with newly diagnosed Graves' disease. Persistent Graves' disease patients were compared with newly diagnosed Graves' disease patients by peripheral blood TCR sequencing and RNA sequencing.

What the research found in general, with its limitations: Persistent patients shared more public clonotypes among themselves (2,741) than newly diagnosed patients did (about 900). The authors acknowledged the small sample size as a limitation that may reduce accuracy. Lower TCR Shannon entropy and fewer highly expanded clones were observed in persistent Graves' disease patients than in newly diagnosed patients, which suggested clonal expansion. Only peripheral blood was studied, because thyroid tissue, the primary lesion, was inaccessible. Sequencing and analysis were limited to the TCR beta chain. Persistent disease showed preferential use of TRBV28, TRBJ1-2 and TRBJ2-5, whereas newly diagnosed disease favored TRBV20-1 and TRBJ2-1.

The CDR1 and CDR2 encoded by the germline V gene are KGHSH and LQKENI. The germline V end is reduced by 3 bases and the J end by 9 bases; junction bases left unmatched: 15. The CDR3 holds 16 amino acids from the cysteine to the phenylalanine. Just the 48-base CDR3 DNA is kept, in frame starting at base 1. Reading the label with the study, this specimen's time point is: newly diagnosed GD, antithyroid drugs for less than 3 months. For both TCR sequencing and RNA sequencing, RNA was extracted from PBMCs using TRIzol. The diagnosis of Graves' disease followed American Thyroid Association guidelines. Patients for the study were recruited at an endocrinology department in Xi'an, China. Each patient gave approximately 9.7 milliliters of peripheral blood, collected in an EDTA anticoagulant tube. PBMCs were isolated by Ficoll Paque Plus density gradient separation without further T cell sorting. An Agilent 2100 Bioanalyzer and agarose gel were used to assess RNA quality, and a NanoDrop 2000 was used to measure RNA concentration.

For this clonotype: The antigen it binds to is not known. No much larger clone is present one base from it, and per-base qualities are unavailable.

Library prep was done by multiplex PCR. Sequencing was carried out with an Illumina HiSeq 4000. TCR beta libraries were built with iRepertoire HTBI primers and Arm-PCR amplification of CDR3 regions. PCR products were gel purified before sequencing. The study's processing was this. Gene usage analysis of CDR3 amino acid clonotypes used the approximately 56 TRBV and some 13 TRBJ segments found across samples. COPE and FqMerger were used to merge filtered high-quality paired reads into contigs. BLAST was used to align contigs to IMGT TRBV, TRBD and TRBJ reference genes, with CDR3 defined following IMGT. Any clonotype with a frequency above 0.1% was counted as a highly expanded clone. Shannon entropy served as the measure of repertoire diversity, while the Gini coefficient captured V-J evenness. Clonotypes shared by more than one individual were considered public. TCRdb reprocessed the public reads (quality trimming at Q25 with fastp, clone calling with MiXCR) and kept in-frame beta chains. Rows with one shared CDR3 protein collapse into an entry with the most common genes and DNA. The authors' filters were not applied to this entry. Counted in this sample were around 250,000 distinct CDR3 sequences; over 20% of them appeared once. The ten most abundant clones make up roughly 14% of the sample.

The chain is assembled from TRBV18 and TRBJ2-7, with 9 bases matching TRBD1. This material consisted of peripheral blood mononuclear cells (PBMCs), taken at new diagnosis, from a patient treated with antithyroid drugs. This sequence was found in a female donor with Graves disease. This receptor carries the CDR3 CASSPAQGAPNDVQYF. The DNA is as follows: TGTGCCAGCTCACCGGCACAGGGGGCCCCGAATGATGTGCAGTACTTC.